This T cell receptor beta chain stems from a study of cytomegalovirus exposure and HLA in healthy donors. 13 Jbeta primers and 60 Vbeta primers were used for the PCR. Assay used: immunoSEQ multiplex PCR; TCRdb lists only in-frame clones, some missing. This table holds tens of thousands of clones, about 76% found once. Overall study findings and caveats: Later analysis suggested most CMV-associated TCR beta chains were HLA-restricted.

Comment on this clone: Its specificity is unknown.

Unmatched junction bases numbered 12, after V lost 6 bases and J lost 6 bases. The V gene's germline CDR1 is SGHAT and CDR2 FQNNGV. This CDR3 has 15 amino acids. The specimen sequenced was PBMCs. The TCR originated in a man aged 45 to 65 in good health and CMV-seronegative. The rearrangement uses TRBV11-2 and TRBJ1-1; 8 bases fit TRBD1. CDR3 in DNA: TGTGCCAGCAGGCGACGGGACAGGTCTAACCCTGAAGCTTTCTTT. Its translation: CASRRRDRSNPEAFF.